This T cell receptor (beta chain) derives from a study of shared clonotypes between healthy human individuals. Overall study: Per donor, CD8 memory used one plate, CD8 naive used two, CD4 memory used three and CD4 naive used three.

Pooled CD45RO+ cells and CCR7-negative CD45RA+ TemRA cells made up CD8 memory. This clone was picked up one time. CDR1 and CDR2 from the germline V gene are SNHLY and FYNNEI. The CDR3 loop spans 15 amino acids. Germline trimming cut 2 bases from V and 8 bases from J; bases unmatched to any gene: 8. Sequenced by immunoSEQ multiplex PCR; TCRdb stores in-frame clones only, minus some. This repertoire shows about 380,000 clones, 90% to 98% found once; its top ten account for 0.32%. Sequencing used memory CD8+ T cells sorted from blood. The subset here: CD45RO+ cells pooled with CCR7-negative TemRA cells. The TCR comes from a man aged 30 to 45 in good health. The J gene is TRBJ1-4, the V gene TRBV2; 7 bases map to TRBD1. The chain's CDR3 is CASSEQGGAGEKLFF. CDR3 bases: TGTGCCAGCAGTGAACAGGGGGGGGCTGGGGAAAAACTGTTTTTT.